This T cell receptor beta chain was obtained from a study of T cells in Graves' hyperthyroidism and ophthalmopathy. This clonotype was observed at least ten times. Its antigen is currently unknown. What was amplified from RNA transcripts were TCR beta CDR3 regions. HTBI primers were employed in a first-round RT-PCR of the TCR CDR3. Via MiXCR, TCRdb re-called the multiplex PCR reads, giving one row per CDR3 protein. This table has tens of thousands of distinct CDR3 sequences, around 53% appearing once. Criteria for exclusion of patients were uncontrolled infection, other autoimmune disease, pregnancy or lactation. This CDR3 contains 15 residues. CDR1 is MRHNA, CDR2 SNTAGT, per germline. V dropped 4 bases and J dropped 7; count of bases not matched to a gene: 10. Study results and limitations: A model of 13 V-J features distinguished ophthalmopathy from stable hyperthyroidism. Ophthalmopathy, which appeared later, was predicted by the model a median roughly 6.4 months before onset.

Sequenced: blood. The chain has TRBV6-4 and TRBJ2-1; 7 bases align to TRBD1. The TCR sequence derives from a woman in her 40s with Graves' ophthalmopathy. CDR3 coding DNA: TGTGCCAGCAGTGTGACAGGGCATAGTGCGAATGAGCAGTTCTTC. As protein: CASSVTGHSANEQFF.